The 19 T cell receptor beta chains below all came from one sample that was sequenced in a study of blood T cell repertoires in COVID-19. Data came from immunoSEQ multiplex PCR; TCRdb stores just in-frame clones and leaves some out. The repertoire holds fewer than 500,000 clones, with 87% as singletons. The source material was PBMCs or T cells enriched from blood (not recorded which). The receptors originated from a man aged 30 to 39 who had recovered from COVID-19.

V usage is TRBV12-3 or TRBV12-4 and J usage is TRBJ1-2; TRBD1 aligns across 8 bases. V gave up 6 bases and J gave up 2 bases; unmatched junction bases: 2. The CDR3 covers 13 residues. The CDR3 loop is CASRRTGNYGYTF. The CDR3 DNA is TGTGCCAGCAGGCGGACAGGGAACTATGGCTACACCTTC.

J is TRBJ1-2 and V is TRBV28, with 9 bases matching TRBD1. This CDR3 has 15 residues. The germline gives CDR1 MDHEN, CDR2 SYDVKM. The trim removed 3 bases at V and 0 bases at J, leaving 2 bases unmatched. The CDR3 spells CASSFRTGANYGYTF. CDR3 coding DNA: TGTGCCAGCAGTTTCAGGACAGGGGCTAACTATGGCTACACCTTC.

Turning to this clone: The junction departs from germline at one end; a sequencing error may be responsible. This chain's CDR3 is CASSFMTTGVKENAGELFF. Written as DNA, the CDR3 is TGTGCCAGCAGCTTTATGACTACAGGGGTGAAGGAGAACGCCGGGGAGCTGTTTTTT. V gene TRBV7-9 combines with J gene TRBJ2-2; 7 bases align to TRBD1. CDR1 and CDR2 (germline): SEHNR, FQNEAQ (reference sequence). CDR3 length equals 19 residues. Full variable domain (outside the CDR3, taken from reference TRBV7-9 and TRBJ2-2): DTGVSQNPRHKITKRGQNVTFRCDPISEHNRLYWYRQTLGQGPEFLTYFQNEAQLEKSRLLSDRFSAERPKGSFSTLEIQRTEQGDSAMYLCASSFMTTGVKENAGELFFGEGSRLTVL.

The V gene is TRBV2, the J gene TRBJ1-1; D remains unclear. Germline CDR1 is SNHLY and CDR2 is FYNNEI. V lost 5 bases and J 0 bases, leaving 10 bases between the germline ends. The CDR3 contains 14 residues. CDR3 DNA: TGTGCCAGCAGTACCGGGTTCGTGAACACTGAAGCTTTCTTT. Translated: CASSTGFVNTEAFF.

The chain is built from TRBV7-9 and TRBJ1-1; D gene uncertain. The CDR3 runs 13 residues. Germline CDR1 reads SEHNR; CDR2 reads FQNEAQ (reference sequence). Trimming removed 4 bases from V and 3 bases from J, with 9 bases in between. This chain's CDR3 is CASSSAGHTEAFF. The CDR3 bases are TGTGCCAGCAGCTCCGCAGGCCACACTGAAGCTTTCTTT.

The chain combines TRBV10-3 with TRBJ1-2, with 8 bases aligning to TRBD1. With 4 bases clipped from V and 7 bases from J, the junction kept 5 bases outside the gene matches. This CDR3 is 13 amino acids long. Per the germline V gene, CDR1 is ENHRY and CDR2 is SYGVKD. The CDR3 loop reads CAISAQTGAGYTF. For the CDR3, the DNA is TGTGCCATCAGTGCCCAGACAGGGGCTGGCTACACCTTC.

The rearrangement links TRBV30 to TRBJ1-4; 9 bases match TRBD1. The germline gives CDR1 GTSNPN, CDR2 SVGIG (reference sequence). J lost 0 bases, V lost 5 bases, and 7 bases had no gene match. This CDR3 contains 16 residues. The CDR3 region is CAWGTGSSPTNEKLFF. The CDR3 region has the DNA TGTGCCTGGGGGACAGGGTCCTCCCCAACTAATGAAAAACTGTTTTTT. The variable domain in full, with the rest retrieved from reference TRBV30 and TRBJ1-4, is SQTIHQWPATLVQPVGSPLSLECTVEGTSNPNLYWYRQAAGRGLQLLFYSVGIGQISSEVPQNLSASRPQDRQFILSSKKLLLSDSGFYLCAWGTGSSPTNEKLFFGSGTQLSVL.

This CDR3 is CAASGVTNTEAFF. The CDR3 nucleotides read TGTGCCGCCTCAGGGGTGACGAACACTGAAGCTTTCTTT. The chain links TRBV10-3 to TRBJ1-1; a weak D match, TRBD1 (6 bases). Between the trimmed V and J ends, which lost 11 bases and 1 base, there was a span of 14 bases. Germline V gene lookup returns CDR1 ENHRY and CDR2 SYGVKD. The length of the CDR3 is 13 residues.

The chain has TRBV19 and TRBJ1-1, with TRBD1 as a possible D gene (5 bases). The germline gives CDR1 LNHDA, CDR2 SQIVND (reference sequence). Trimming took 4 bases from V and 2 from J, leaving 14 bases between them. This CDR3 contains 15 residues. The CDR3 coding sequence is TGTGCCAGTAGTACGCAGACAGACCTAAACACTGAAGCTTTCTTT. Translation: CASSTQTDLNTEAFF.

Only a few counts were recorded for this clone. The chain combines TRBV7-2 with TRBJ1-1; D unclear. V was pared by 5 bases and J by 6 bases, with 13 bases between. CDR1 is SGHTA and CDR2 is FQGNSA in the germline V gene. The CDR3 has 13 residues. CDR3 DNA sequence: TGTGCCAGCAGCCTGACAACGGTCCCTGAAGCTTTCTTT. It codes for CASSLTTVPEAFF.

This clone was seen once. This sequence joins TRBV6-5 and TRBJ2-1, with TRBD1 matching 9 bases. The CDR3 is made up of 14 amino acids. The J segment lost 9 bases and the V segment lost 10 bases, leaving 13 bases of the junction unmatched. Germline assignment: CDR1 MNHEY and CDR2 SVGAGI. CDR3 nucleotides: TGTGCCACAAACCGGGACAGGGAGGTCGGTGAGCAGTTCTTC. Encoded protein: CATNRDREVGEQFF.

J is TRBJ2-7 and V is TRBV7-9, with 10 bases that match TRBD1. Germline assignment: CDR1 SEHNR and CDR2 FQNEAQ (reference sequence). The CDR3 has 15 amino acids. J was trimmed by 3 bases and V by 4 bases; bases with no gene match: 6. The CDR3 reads CASSSGTGVIYEQYF. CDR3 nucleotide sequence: TGTGCCAGCAGCTCCGGGACAGGGGTAATCTACGAGCAGTACTTC.

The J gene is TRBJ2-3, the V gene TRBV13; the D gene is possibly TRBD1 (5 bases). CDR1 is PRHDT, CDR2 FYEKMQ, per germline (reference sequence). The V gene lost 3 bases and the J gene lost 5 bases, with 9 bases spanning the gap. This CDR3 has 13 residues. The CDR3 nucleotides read TGTGCCAGCAGCTTCTTCGACAGAGATACGCAGTATTTT. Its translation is CASSFFDRDTQYF. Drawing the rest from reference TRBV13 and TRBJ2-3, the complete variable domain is AAGVIQSPRHLIKEKRETATLKCYPIPRHDTVYWYQQGPGQDPQFLISFYEKMQSDKGSIPDRFSAQQFSDYHSELNMSSLELGDSALYFCASSFFDRDTQYFGPGTRLTVL.

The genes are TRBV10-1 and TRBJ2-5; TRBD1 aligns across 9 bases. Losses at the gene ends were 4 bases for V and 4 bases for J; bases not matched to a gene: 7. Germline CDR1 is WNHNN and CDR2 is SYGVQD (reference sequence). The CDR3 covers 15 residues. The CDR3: CASSGGQGDPETQYF. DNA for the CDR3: TGCGCCAGCAGTGGGGGACAGGGAGATCCAGAGACCCAGTACTTC.

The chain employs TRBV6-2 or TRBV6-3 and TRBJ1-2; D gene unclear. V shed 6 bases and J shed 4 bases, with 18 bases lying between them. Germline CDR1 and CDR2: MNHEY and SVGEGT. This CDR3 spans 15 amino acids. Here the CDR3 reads CASSLEGRHPYGYTF. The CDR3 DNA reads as TGTGCCAGCAGCTTGGAGGGCCGACACCCCTATGGCTACACCTTC.

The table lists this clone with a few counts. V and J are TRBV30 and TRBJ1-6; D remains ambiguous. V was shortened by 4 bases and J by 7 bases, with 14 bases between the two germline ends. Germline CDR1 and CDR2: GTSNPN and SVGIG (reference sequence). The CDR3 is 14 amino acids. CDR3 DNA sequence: TGTGCCTGGAACCCTGGCGGGTGGAATTCACCCCTCCACTTT. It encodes CAWNPGGWNSPLHF.

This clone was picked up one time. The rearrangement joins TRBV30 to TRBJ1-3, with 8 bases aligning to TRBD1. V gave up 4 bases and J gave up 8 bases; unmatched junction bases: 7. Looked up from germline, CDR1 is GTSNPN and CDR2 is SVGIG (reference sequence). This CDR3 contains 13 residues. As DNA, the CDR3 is TGTGCCTGGACTCGGACAGGGTTGGACACCATATATTTT. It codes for CAWTRTGLDTIYF.

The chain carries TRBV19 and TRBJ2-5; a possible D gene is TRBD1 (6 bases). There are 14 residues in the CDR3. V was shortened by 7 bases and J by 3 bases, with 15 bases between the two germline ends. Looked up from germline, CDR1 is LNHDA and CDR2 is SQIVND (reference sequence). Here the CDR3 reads CASTPSDRKETQYF. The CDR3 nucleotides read TGTGCCAGTACCCCCTCGGACAGAAAAGAGACCCAGTACTTC. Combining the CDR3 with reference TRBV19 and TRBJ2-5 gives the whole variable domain DGGITQSPKYLFRKEGQNVTLSCEQNLNHDAMYWYRQDPGQGLRLIYYSQIVNDFQKGDIAEGYSVSREKKESFPLTVTSAQKNPTAFYLCASTPSDRKETQYFGPGTRLLVL.

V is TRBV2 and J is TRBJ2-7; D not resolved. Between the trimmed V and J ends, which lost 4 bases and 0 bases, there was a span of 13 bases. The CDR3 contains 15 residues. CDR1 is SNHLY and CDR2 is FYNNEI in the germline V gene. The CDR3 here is CASSVEIYPSYEQYF. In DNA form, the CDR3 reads TGTGCCAGCAGTGTGGAGATCTACCCCTCCTACGAGCAGTACTTC.